This TCR beta chain was found in a study of human T cells and chemical hapten exposure. Study details: The sensitizing agent was 2% DPC, placed on about 2 cm by about 2 cm of upper inner arm skin.

In TCRdb, the RACE reads were re-called with MiXCR into one record per CDR3 protein. The repertoire holds around 380,000 distinct CDR3 sequences, with 4.5% to 7% as singletons. The germline V gene has CDR1 SGHTA and CDR2 FQGTGA. Trimming removed 8 bases at V and 2 bases at J, with 13 bases between. This CDR3 region has 14 residues. Time point meaning: pre-sensitization, week 0. Noted treatment: therapeutic diphenylcyclopropenone sensitization with weekly scalp DPC. Whole blood, unfractionated, served as the material for total RNA extraction. This clonotype has a handful of counts. The V gene is TRBV7-3, the J gene TRBJ2-1; D may be TRBD1 (5 bases). The clonotype was recovered from a woman between 18 and 30 years old with alopecia areata. Some clones in this sample may be carry-over from other donors' samples. The sample here was whole blood, taken in connection with sensitization to the hapten diphenylcyclopropenone (DPC). CDR3 sequence: CASGDLGAYNEQFF. The CDR3 DNA reads TGTGCCAGCGGGGATCTAGGGGCCTACAATGAGCAGTTCTTC.